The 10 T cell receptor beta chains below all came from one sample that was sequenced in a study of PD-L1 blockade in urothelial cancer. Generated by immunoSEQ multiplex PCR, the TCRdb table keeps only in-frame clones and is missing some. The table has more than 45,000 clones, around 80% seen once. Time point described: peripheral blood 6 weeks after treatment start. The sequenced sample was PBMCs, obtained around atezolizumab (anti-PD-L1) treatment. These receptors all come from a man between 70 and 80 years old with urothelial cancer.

The CDR3 protein is CASSFGLAGHSYEQYF. DNA for the CDR3: TGTGCCAGCAGCTTCGGACTAGCGGGACACTCCTACGAGCAGTACTTC. V usage is TRBV5-6 and J usage is TRBJ2-7; TRBD2 matches at 12 bases. CDR1 is SGHDT, CDR2 YYEEEE, per germline. There are 16 residues in the CDR3. Losses at the gene ends were 2 bases for V and 0 bases for J; bases not matched to a gene: 3.

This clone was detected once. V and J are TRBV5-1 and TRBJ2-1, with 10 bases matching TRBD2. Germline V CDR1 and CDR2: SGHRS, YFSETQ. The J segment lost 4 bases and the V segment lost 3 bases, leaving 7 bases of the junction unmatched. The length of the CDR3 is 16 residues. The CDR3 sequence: CASSSASGSGYNEQFF. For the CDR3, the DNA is TGCGCCAGCAGCTCAGCTAGCGGGAGTGGGTACAATGAGCAGTTCTTC.

The CDR3 loop is CASSSGSGVTGGYTF. The DNA of the CDR3 is TGTGCCAGCAGTTCCGGTTCGGGGGTCACGGGCGGCTACACCTTC. The gene calls are TRBV28 and TRBJ1-2; D may be TRBD1 (5 bases). The CDR3 has 15 residues. The germline V and J ends were trimmed by 4 bases and 8 bases, with 20 bases remaining between them. Germline CDR1 reads MDHEN; CDR2 reads SYDVKM.

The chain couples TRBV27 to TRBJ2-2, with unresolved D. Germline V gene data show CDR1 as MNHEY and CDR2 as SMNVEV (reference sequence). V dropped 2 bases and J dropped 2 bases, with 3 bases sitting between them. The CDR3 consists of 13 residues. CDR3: CASSLLNTGELFF. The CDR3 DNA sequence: TGTGCCAGCAGTTTACTCAACACCGGGGAGCTGTTTTTT.

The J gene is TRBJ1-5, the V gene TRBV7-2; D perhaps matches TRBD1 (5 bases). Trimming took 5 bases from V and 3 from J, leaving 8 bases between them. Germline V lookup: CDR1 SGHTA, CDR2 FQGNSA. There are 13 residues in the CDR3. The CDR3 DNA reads TGTGCCAGCAGCCGACAGATCAATCAGCCCCAGCATTTT. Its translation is CASSRQINQPQHF.

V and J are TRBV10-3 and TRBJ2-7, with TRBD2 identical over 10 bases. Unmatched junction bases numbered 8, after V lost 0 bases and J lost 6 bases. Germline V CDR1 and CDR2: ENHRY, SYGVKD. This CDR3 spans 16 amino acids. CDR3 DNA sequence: TGTGCCATCAGTGAGTCGGGGCTAGCGGGAGCGGGCGAGCAGTACTTC. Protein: CAISESGLAGAGEQYF.

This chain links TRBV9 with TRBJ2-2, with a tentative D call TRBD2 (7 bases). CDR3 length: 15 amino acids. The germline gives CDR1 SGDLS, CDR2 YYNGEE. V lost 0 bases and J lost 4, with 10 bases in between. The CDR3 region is CASSVGRGGTGELFF. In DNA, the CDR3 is TGTGCCAGCAGCGTAGGGAGGGGGGGCACCGGGGAGCTGTTTTTT.

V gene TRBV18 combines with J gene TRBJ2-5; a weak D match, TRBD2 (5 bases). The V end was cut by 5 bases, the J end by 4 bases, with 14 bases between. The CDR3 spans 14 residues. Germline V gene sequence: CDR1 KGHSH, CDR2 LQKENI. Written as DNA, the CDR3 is TGTGCCAGCTCAGCGGGCCAATCGGGAGAGACCCAGTACTTC. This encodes CASSAGQSGETQYF.

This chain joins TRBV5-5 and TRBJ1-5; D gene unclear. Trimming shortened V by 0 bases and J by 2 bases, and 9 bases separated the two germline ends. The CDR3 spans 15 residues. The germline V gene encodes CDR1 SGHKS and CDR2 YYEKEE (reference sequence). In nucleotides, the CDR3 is TGTGCCAGCAGCTTGGGATTCGTAGGCAATCAGCCCCAGCATTTT. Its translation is CASSLGFVGNQPQHF. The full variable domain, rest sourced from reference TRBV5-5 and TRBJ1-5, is DAGVTQSPTHLIKTRGQQVTLRCSPISGHKSVSWYQQVLGQGPQFIFQYYEKEERGRGNFPDRFSARQFPNYSSELNVNALLLGDSALYLCASSLGFVGNQPQHFGDGTRLSIL.

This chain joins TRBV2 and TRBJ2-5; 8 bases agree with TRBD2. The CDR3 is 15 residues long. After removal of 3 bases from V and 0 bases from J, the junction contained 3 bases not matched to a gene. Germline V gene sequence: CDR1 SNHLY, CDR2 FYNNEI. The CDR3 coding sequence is TGTGCCAGCAGTGATATTAGCGGGAACCAAGAGACCCAGTACTTC. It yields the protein CASSDISGNQETQYF. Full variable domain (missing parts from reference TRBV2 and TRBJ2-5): EPEVTQTPSHQVTQMGQEVILRCVPISNHLYFYWYRQILGQKVEFLVSFYNNEISEKSEIFDDQFSVERPDGSNFTLKIRSTKLEDSAMYFCASSDISGNQETQYFGPGTRLLVL.